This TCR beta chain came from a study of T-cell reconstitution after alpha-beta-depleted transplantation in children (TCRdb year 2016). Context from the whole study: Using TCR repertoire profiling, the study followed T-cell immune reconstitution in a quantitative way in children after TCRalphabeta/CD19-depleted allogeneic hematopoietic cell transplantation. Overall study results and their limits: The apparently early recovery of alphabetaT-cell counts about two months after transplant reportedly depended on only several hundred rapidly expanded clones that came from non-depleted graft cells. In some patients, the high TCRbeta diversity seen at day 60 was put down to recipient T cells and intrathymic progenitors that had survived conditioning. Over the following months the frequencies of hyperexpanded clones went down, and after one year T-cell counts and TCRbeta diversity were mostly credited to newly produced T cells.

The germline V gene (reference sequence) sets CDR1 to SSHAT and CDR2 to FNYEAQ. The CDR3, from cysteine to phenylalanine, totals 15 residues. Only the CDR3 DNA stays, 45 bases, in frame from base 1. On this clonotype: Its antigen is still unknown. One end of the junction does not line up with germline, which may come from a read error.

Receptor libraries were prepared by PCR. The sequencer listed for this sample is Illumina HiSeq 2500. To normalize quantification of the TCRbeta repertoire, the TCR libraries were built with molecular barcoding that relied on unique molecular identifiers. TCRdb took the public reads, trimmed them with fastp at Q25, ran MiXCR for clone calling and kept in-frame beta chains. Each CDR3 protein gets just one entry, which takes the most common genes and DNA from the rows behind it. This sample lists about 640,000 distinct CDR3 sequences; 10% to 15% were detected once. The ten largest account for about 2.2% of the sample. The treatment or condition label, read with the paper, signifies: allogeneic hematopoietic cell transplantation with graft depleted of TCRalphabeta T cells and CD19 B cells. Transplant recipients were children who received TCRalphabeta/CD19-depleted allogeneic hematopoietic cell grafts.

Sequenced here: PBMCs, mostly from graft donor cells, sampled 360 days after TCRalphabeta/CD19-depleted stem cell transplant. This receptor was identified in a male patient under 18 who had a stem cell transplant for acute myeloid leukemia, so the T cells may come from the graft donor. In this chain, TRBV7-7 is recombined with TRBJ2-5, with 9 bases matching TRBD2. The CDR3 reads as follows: CASSHSSAGGETQYF. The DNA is TGTGCTAGCAGCCATTCCTCAGCGGGAGGAGAGACCCAGTACTTC.